Sequencing of this T cell receptor (beta chain) was carried out in a study of patients and donors after allogeneic stem cell transplantation. J lost 5 bases, V lost 6 bases, and 15 bases had no gene match. The V gene's germline CDR1 is SQVTM and CDR2 ANQGSEA. The CDR3 covers 15 residues. TCRdb re-called the RT-PCR reads through MiXCR, storing one row per CDR3 protein. This repertoire shows some 1,400 distinct CDR3 sequences, about 25% found once; its top ten account for about 39%. The chain joins TRBV29-1 to TRBJ2-5; 7 bases align to TRBD2. The TCR originated in a human donor who was either an allogeneic HSCT recipient or a stem cell or donor lymphocyte infusion donor (not recorded which). It is not recorded whose cells these are; they may come from a transplant donor. Sequenced material: blood, either unsorted or a sorted T cell fraction (not recorded which). The CDR3 DNA is TGCAGCGTCCCCCGGGGAGGGACGGTTCGGGAGACCCAGTACTTC. Amino acid sequence: CSVPRGGTVRETQYF.